The 32 T cell receptor beta chains given below trace back to one sample, sequenced in a study of blood T cells in healthy people across ages. Combining a sample-barcoded 5' primer with a J-beta primer mix, a second PCR ran for about 7 to 11 cycles. TCRdb reprocessed the 5' RACE reads via MiXCR and lists one record per CDR3 protein. The top ten hold around 21% of the sample, which has under 1 million distinct CDR3 sequences, around 45% seen once. The source material was blood. The receptor source for this set is a man in his sixties in good health.

The chain uses TRBV2 and TRBJ2-7, with D possibly being TRBD1 (6 bases). The better agreement between TRBJ2-5 and the DNA end casts doubt on the J call. Germline CDR1 reads SNHLY; CDR2 reads FYNNEI. The CDR3 is 14 amino acids. CDR3 DNA sequence: TGTGCCAGCAGCGACCTAGGGGGTGGAGAGACCCAGTACTTC. Its translation is CASSDLGGGETQYF.

This rearrangement joins TRBV14 to TRBJ2-1; 7 bases match TRBD2. With 1 base clipped from V and 1 base from J, the junction kept 4 bases outside the gene matches. The CDR3 loop spans 16 amino acids. Per the germline V gene, CDR1 is SGHDN and CDR2 is FVKESK. The CDR3 DNA reads TGTGCCAGCAGCCAAGGGGAGGGCTGGTCCTACAATGAGCAGTTCTTC. Protein product: CASSQGEGWSYNEQFF.

This clonotype showed up just a few times. J is TRBJ2-3 and V is TRBV29-1; TRBD2 matches at 9 bases. The CDR3 is 15 residues long. The V gene end was trimmed by 5 bases and the J gene end by 4 bases; junction bases not matched to a gene: 10. CDR1 and CDR2 from the germline V gene are SQVTM and ANQGSEA. The CDR3 here is CSVPPPRGGADTQYF. DNA of the CDR3: TGCAGCGTTCCCCCCCCTCGCGGGGGGGCAGATACGCAGTATTTT.

A note on this clonotype: It may be a read error: a sequence one base away is much more abundant. The chain is built from TRBV7-9 and TRBJ2-1; TRBD2 matches 7 bases. This CDR3 comprises 13 residues. Germline CDR1 SEHNR, CDR2 FQNEAQ (reference sequence). V gave up 5 bases and J gave up 10 bases; unmatched junction bases: 8. The CDR3 DNA reads as TGTGCCAGCAGCCCAGCGGGGTCCTACGAGCAGTTCTTC. Protein: CASSPAGSYEQFF. The variable domain in full, completed from reference TRBV7-9 and TRBJ2-1, reads DTGVSQNPRHKITKRGQNVTFRCDPISEHNRLYWYRQTLGQGPEFLTYFQNEAQLEKSRLLSDRFSAERPKGSFSTLEIQRTEQGDSAMYLCASSPAGSYEQFFGPGTRLTVL.

As to this clonotype: Just one base apart from a much larger clone, this may be a read error. The V call is TRBV7-9, the J call TRBJ2-2; D is perhaps TRBD1 (6 bases). The CDR3 covers 15 residues. The V gene lost 2 bases and the J gene lost 6 bases, with 13 bases spanning the gap. Germline CDR1 reads SEHNR; CDR2 reads FQNEAQ (reference sequence). CDR3 protein: CASSLLGQIAGELFF. In DNA form, the CDR3 reads TGTGCCAGCAGCTTATTGGGACAAATCGCCGGGGAGCTGTTTTTT.

There are a few counts of this clonotype. CDR3 sequence reads: CASSGDRSYGYTF. DNA for the CDR3: TGTGCCAGCAGCGGCGACAGGAGCTATGGCTACACCTTC. J is TRBJ1-2 and V is TRBV9; the D gene is possibly TRBD1 (6 bases). Germline V gene sequence: CDR1 SGDLS, CDR2 YYNGEE. This CDR3 is 13 amino acids long. Trimming took 3 bases from V and 4 from J, leaving 10 bases between them.

The CDR3 spells CASRWGNTEAFF. The CDR3 bases are TGTGCCAGCAGGTGGGGGAACACTGAAGCTTTCTTT. The genes are TRBV12-3 or TRBV12-4 and TRBJ1-1; no firm D call. The CDR3 spans 12 residues. The ends were cut back, 6 bases at V and 1 base at J, with 6 bases in the middle.

The chain couples TRBV7-2 to TRBJ1-1; perhaps TRBD1 as D (6 bases). The CDR3 runs 14 residues. The ends were cut back, 7 bases at V and 4 bases at J, with 16 bases in the middle. Germline CDR1 and CDR2: SGHTA and FQGNSA. This chain's CDR3 is CASNIKEGGTEAFF. DNA for the CDR3: TGTGCCAGCAACATAAAAGAGGGGGGCACTGAAGCTTTCTTT.

This clonotype was seen more than once but under ten times. The genes are TRBV18 and TRBJ2-7, with 12 bases fitting TRBD2. The length of the CDR3 is 17 residues. Germline V gene data show CDR1 as KGHSH and CDR2 as LQKENI. V lost 4 bases and J lost 0; bases outside the gene matches: 7. The CDR3 protein is CASSLVGLAGNSYEQYF. The CDR3 region has the DNA TGTGCCAGCTCACTTGTCGGACTAGCGGGGAACTCCTACGAGCAGTACTTC. The entire variable domain, with the rest obtained from reference TRBV18 and TRBJ2-7, is as follows: NAGVMQNPRHLVRRRGQEARLRCSPMKGHSHVYWYRQLPEEGLKFMVYLQKENIIDESGMPKERFSAEFPKEGPSILRIQQVVRGDSAAYFCASSLVGLAGNSYEQYFGPGTRLTVT.

This clonotype occurred a few times. CDR3 sequence: CASSIEGRGLYSYNEQFF. CDR3 coding DNA: TGTGCCAGCAGCATAGAGGGCAGGGGGCTCTACTCCTACAATGAGCAGTTCTTC. The V call is TRBV27, the J call TRBJ2-1, with 8 positions matching TRBD1. This CDR3 has 18 amino acids. J gave up 0 bases and V 6 bases, and 13 bases lay outside the gene matches. CDR1 and CDR2 (germline): MNHEY, SMNVEV (reference sequence).

This clonotype was recorded a few times. The chain is built from TRBV4-1 and TRBJ1-2; 12 nucleotides match TRBD1. Germline loops: CDR1 MGHRA, CDR2 YSYEKL. J was trimmed by 5 bases and V by 3 bases; bases with no gene match: 1. The CDR3 totals 14 residues. CDR3 DNA sequence: TGCGCCAGCAGCCAGGGACAGGGGGCATATGGCTACACCTTC. It encodes CASSQGQGAYGYTF.

This clonotype was seen more than once but under ten times. The rearrangement links TRBV7-9 to TRBJ1-5; D not certain. The CDR3 consists of 16 residues. Looked up from germline, CDR1 is SEHNR and CDR2 is FQNEAQ (reference sequence). V lost 5 bases, J lost 4 bases, and 18 bases lay in between. CDR3 loop: CASSPHGAGRNQPQHF. The DNA for the CDR3 is TGTGCCAGCAGCCCCCACGGTGCGGGGAGGAATCAGCCCCAGCATTTT.

This rearrangement joins TRBV27 to TRBJ2-1; D is undetermined. Per the germline V gene, CDR1 is MNHEY and CDR2 is SMNVEV (reference sequence). This CDR3 spans 13 amino acids. V dropped 3 bases and J dropped 6 bases, with 9 bases sitting between them. In DNA, the CDR3 is TGTGCCAGCAGTTTCGCGGAGAGCAATGAGCAGTTCTTC. The encoded protein is CASSFAESNEQFF.

This chain joins TRBV5-6 and TRBJ2-3; 8 positions agree with TRBD2. CDR3 size: 14 residues. CDR1 is SGHDT and CDR2 is YYEEEE in the germline V gene. J lost 3 bases, V lost 6 bases, and 6 bases had no gene match. CDR3 protein: CASTRRGDTDTQYF. As DNA, the CDR3 is TGTGCCAGCACCCGGCGGGGGGATACAGATACGCAGTATTTT. Filled out from reference TRBV5-6 and TRBJ2-3, the complete variable domain reads DAGVTQSPTHLIKTRGQQVTLRCSPKSGHDTVSWYQQALGQGPQFIFQYYEEEERQRGNFPDRFSGHQFPNYSSELNVNALLLGDSALYLCASTRRGDTDTQYFGPGTRLTVL.

The chain is built from TRBV7-6 and TRBJ2-7; the match to TRBD1 covers 9 bases. The V segment lost 3 bases and the J segment 7 bases; nucleotides outside the gene matches: 10. The CDR3 runs 15 residues. Germline V lookup: CDR1 SGHVS, CDR2 FNYEAQ. In nucleotides, the CDR3 is TGTGCCAGCAGCTTGGACGGGACAGGGTTTACGGAGCAGTACTTC. Amino acids: CASSLDGTGFTEQYF.

CDR3 DNA sequence: TGCAGTGCTAGAGGATGGGGGGACTACACCGGGGAGCTGTTTTTT. Translated: CSARGWGDYTGELFF. The V and J genes are TRBV20-1 and TRBJ2-2; a possible D gene is TRBD2 (6 bases). Germline lookup yields CDR1 DFQATT and CDR2 SNEGSKA (reference sequence). V was clipped by 1 base and J by 3 bases, with 12 bases between them. The CDR3 extends over 15 amino acids.

The chain carries TRBV29-1 and TRBJ1-5; a weak D match, TRBD1 (6 bases). Germline V gives CDR1 SQVTM, CDR2 ANQGSEA. The V end lost 4 bases, the J end lost 1 base, and 11 bases lay between the germline ends. This CDR3 comprises 14 residues. The CDR3 reads CSVATGSSNQPQHF. CDR3 coding DNA: TGCAGCGTTGCAACAGGGTCCAGCAATCAGCCCCAGCATTTT.

This chain joins TRBV5-1 and TRBJ2-7; tentatively, D is TRBD1 (6 bases). V lost 4 bases and J 0 bases, leaving 14 bases between the germline ends. Germline V gene sequence: CDR1 SGHRS, CDR2 YFSETQ. The CDR3 is 15 amino acids. The CDR3 DNA follows: TGCGCCAGCAGCCCGGACAGCCAAATCTCCTACGAGCAGTACTTC. It is translated as CASSPDSQISYEQYF.

The rearrangement links TRBV29-1 to TRBJ2-7; 9 bases match TRBD1. V lost 5 bases, J lost 3 bases, and 11 bases stayed unmatched. This CDR3 is built from 15 residues. Germline CDR1 reads SQVTM; CDR2 reads ANQGSEA. The CDR3 nucleotides read TGCAGCGTTCCCACTCTAGGGGGACAGGGCTACGAGCAGTACTTC. Amino acids: CSVPTLGGQGYEQYF.

CDR3 bases: TGCAGCGTTGAAGAGCAGGAGGGACGGGCGGGATCTGGGGCCAACGTCCTGACTTTC. Amino acid sequence: CSVEEQEGRAGSGANVLTF. The chain combines TRBV29-1 with TRBJ2-6; weak D call: TRBD2 (6 bases). Germline-derived CDR1 and CDR2 are SQVTM and ANQGSEA. V was pared by 0 bases and J by 1 base, with 19 bases between. The CDR3 extends over 19 amino acids. Looking up the rest from reference TRBV29-1 and TRBJ2-6 gives the full variable domain: SAVISQKPSRDICQRGTSLTIQCQVDSQVTMMFWYRQQPGQSLTLIATANQGSEATYESGFVIDKFPISRPNLTFSTLTVSNMSPEDSSIYLCSVEEQEGRAGSGANVLTFGAGSRLTVL.

This clonotype was seen more than once but under ten times. V gene TRBV20-1 combines with J gene TRBJ2-1, with TRBD2 identical over 9 bases. CDR3 length: 15 residues. CDR1 is DFQATT and CDR2 is SNEGSKA in the germline V gene (reference sequence). Unmatched junction bases numbered 8, after V lost 6 bases and J lost 2 bases. CDR3 amino acids: CSATTGTSPYNEQFF. CDR3 DNA sequence: TGCAGTGCGACTACCGGGACTAGCCCCTACAATGAGCAGTTCTTC.

This clonotype was recorded only once. The rearrangement links TRBV6-1 to TRBJ2-1, with TRBD1 identical over 9 bases. This CDR3 contains 15 residues. Germline V gene lookup returns CDR1 MNHNS and CDR2 SASEGT. Trimming at V came to 6 bases and at J to 11 bases, leaving 14 bases not matched to a gene. Here the CDR3 reads CASSEWPGQGRQQFF. CDR3 nucleotides: TGTGCCAGCAGCGAATGGCCGGGACAGGGCCGTCAGCAGTTCTTC.

The chain is built from TRBV28 and TRBJ1-2; tentative D call: TRBD1 (5 bases). The CDR3 loop spans 15 amino acids. The V gene lost 3 bases and the J gene lost 2 bases, with 13 bases spanning the gap. Germline lookup yields CDR1 MDHEN and CDR2 SYDVKM. This CDR3 is CASSFPREGNYGYTF. The DNA of the CDR3 is TGTGCCAGCAGTTTTCCCCGGGAGGGGAACTATGGCTACACCTTC.

This clonotype was counted a few times. The DNA of the CDR3 is TGTGCCACCCGAAGGGAAGGGGATACGCAGTATTTT. Residues: CATRREGDTQYF. The chain uses TRBV10-3 and TRBJ2-3; D is uncertain. This CDR3 has 12 residues. CDR1 ENHRY and CDR2 SYGVKD come from the germline V gene. V lost 10 bases and J lost 6, with 14 bases in between.

The chain joins TRBV29-1 to TRBJ1-2; perhaps TRBD1 as D (6 bases). Germline CDR1 is SQVTM and CDR2 is ANQGSEA. The V and J ends lost 4 bases and 5 bases respectively, with 14 bases between them. The CDR3 totals 13 residues. The CDR3 is CSVAKGDRYGYTF. The CDR3 nucleotides are TGCAGCGTTGCGAAGGGGGACCGATATGGCTACACCTTC.

Comment on this clonotype: This could be a read error, since a much larger clone is one nucleotide away. The rearrangement uses TRBV20-1 and TRBJ2-1; possibly TRBD2 for D (5 bases). V was cut by 7 bases and J by 10 bases, with 14 bases left in between. Germline lookup yields CDR1 DFQATT and CDR2 SNEGSKA (reference sequence). The CDR3 totals 11 residues. The CDR3 DNA follows: TGCAGTGGCAGGAGGACGGTGGAGCAGTTCTTC. Its translation is CSGRRTVEQFF.

The V call is TRBV3-1, the J call TRBJ2-3; D gene unclear. The CDR3 totals 16 residues. Trimming stripped 5 bases from V and 4 bases from J, with 19 bases between. The germline V gene encodes CDR1 LGHDT and CDR2 YNNKEL (reference sequence). The DNA of the CDR3 is TGTGCCAGCAGCGCCGACGCCCCAGGTGGGGCAGATACGCAGTATTTT. Its protein product is CASSADAPGGADTQYF.

This clonotype was recorded a few times. For the CDR3, the DNA is TGTGCCAGCACTGGCGGGGACAGTCGCAGCTACGAGCAGTACTTC. Translation: CASTGGDSRSYEQYF. The chain combines TRBV6-1 with TRBJ2-7, with D possibly matching TRBD1 (7 bases). Germline V gene sequence: CDR1 MNHNS, CDR2 SASEGT. The CDR3 loop spans 15 amino acids. The ends were cut back, 7 bases at V and 3 bases at J, with 19 bases in the middle.

The CDR3 loop reads CASSDRAYSNQPQHF. The CDR3 nucleotides read TGTGCCAGCAGCGACAGGGCCTATAGCAATCAGCCCCAGCATTTT. The chain recombines TRBV3-1 with TRBJ1-5; 7 nucleotides agree with TRBD1. This CDR3 region has 15 residues. Germline CDR1 reads LGHDT; CDR2 reads YNNKEL (reference sequence). With V trimmed by 5 bases and J by 0 bases, 4 bases remained unmatched.

This clonotype was counted only a few times. This chain connects TRBV9 to TRBJ1-2; no clear D gene. The ends were cut back, 2 bases at V and 1 base at J, with 6 bases in the middle. CDR1 is SGDLS and CDR2 is YYNGEE in the germline V gene. This CDR3 region has 13 residues. The chain's CDR3 is CASSVGYNYGYTF. CDR3 DNA: TGTGCCAGCAGCGTGGGGTATAACTATGGCTACACCTTC.

The chain joins TRBV7-9 to TRBJ1-6; maybe TRBD1 (5 bases). V was cut by 6 bases and J by 10 bases, with 13 bases left in between. The CDR3 consists of 13 residues. CDR1 and CDR2 from the germline V gene are SEHNR and FQNEAQ (reference sequence). In DNA, the CDR3 is TGTGCCAGCAGTACAGACAGTGTGTCACCCCTCCACTTT. Its protein product is CASSTDSVSPLHF.

V gene TRBV6-1 combines with J gene TRBJ2-1; D uncertain. Germline V gene lookup returns CDR1 MNHNS and CDR2 SASEGT. The CDR3 length is 12 residues. Trimming removed 8 bases from V and 2 bases from J, with 7 bases in between. CDR3 residues: CASAAAYNEQFF. CDR3 DNA: TGTGCCAGCGCGGCAGCCTACAATGAGCAGTTCTTC.